Given below is one T cell receptor beta chain in context. Its target is unknown. The data belong to a study of CD8+ T cells in alopecia areata. Findings and caveats of the study: Clonality was higher in lesional than normal scalp, especially in alopecia totalis/universalis.

RNA extraction and reverse transcription yielded cDNA as sequencing template. TCRdb's copy holds only in-frame clones and misses some; the assay was immunoSEQ multiplex PCR. Among approximately 120,000 clones listed, 60% to 65% were seen once. Treatment of the sample: oral pan-JAK inhibitor, 5-10 mg twice daily. Alopecia areata patients gave lesional scalp punch biopsies and peripheral blood samples. This CDR3 region has 11 residues. V was cut by 7 bases and J by 1 base, with 4 bases left in between. CDR1 and CDR2 from the germline V gene are SQVTM and ANQGSEA. This TCR came from a human donor with alopecia areata. This rearrangement joins TRBV29-1 to TRBJ2-2, with D unresolved. This sample comprised CD4+ T cells sorted from blood, obtained at week 4, from a patient treated with tofacitinib. CDR3 DNA: TGCAGCGCCAAGAACACCGGGGAGCTGTTTTTT. Protein product: CSAKNTGELFF.